These 27 T cell receptor beta chains originate from one sample sequenced in a study of OX40 agonist ivuxolimab in advanced cancers. Profiled with immunoSEQ multiplex PCR; TCRdb holds only in-frame clones, not every one. This table holds 60,000 to 70,000 clones, around 84% found once. Sequenced here: CD4+ or CD8+ T cells sorted from blood, sampled in a trial of the OX40 agonist ivuxolimab. The receptor set was obtained from an adult with an advanced solid tumor such as melanoma, head and neck, liver or kidney cancer.

V gene TRBV19 combines with J gene TRBJ1-1; D possibly corresponds to TRBD1 (5 bases). CDR3 length equals 14 residues. Germline CDR1 and CDR2: LNHDA and SQIVND (reference sequence). Between the trimmed V and J ends, which lost 0 bases and 5 bases, there was a span of 10 bases. The CDR3 region is CASSIDTGTTEAFF. DNA for the CDR3: TGTGCCAGTAGTATAGATACAGGCACAACTGAAGCTTTCTTT.

This chain connects TRBV6-6 to TRBJ1-2; D gene unclear. Germline V gene lookup returns CDR1 MNHNY and CDR2 SVGAGI (reference sequence). This CDR3 is built from 15 residues. V was shortened by 5 bases and J by 8 bases, with 21 bases between the two germline ends. DNA for the CDR3: TGTGCCAGCAGTGGGTTAAGGCAGGCGGCTGGAGGCTACACCTTC. Translating it yields CASSGLRQAAGGYTF.

The J gene is TRBJ1-2, the V gene TRBV5-5; 7 bases line up with TRBD1. V gave up 4 bases and J gave up 8 bases; unmatched junction bases: 8. Germline V CDR1 and CDR2: SGHKS, YYEKEE (reference sequence). This CDR3 has 13 residues. The CDR3 coding sequence is TGTGCCAGCAGCGTTAACAGGGGTGAGGGCTACACCTTC. Translated, it gives CASSVNRGEGYTF.

This chain uses TRBV15 with TRBJ1-4, with unresolved D. The CDR3 is 14 amino acids. CDR1 and CDR2 (germline): LNHNV, YYDKDF (reference sequence). Trimming removed 0 bases at V and 7 bases at J, with 9 bases between. The CDR3: CATSRESAGEKLFF. The CDR3, as DNA: TGTGCCACCAGCAGAGAGTCAGCGGGTGAAAAACTGTTTTTT.

The chain employs TRBV6-5 and TRBJ2-3; D is unclear. This CDR3 is built from 14 residues. Trimming shortened V by 2 bases and J by 4 bases, and 10 bases separated the two germline ends. Germline values: CDR1 MNHEY, CDR2 SVGAGI. The CDR3 DNA follows: TGTGCCAGCAGTTACGGACGATACGCAGATACGCAGTATTTT. As protein: CASSYGRYADTQYF.

This chain connects TRBV5-4 to TRBJ1-2; possible D gene TRBD1, 5 bases. Germline lookup yields CDR1 SGHNT and CDR2 YYREEE (reference sequence). CDR3 length equals 15 residues. V dropped 4 bases and J dropped 3 bases, with 16 bases sitting between them. CDR3 DNA sequence: TGTGCCAGCAGCCAGGGCCCGGGTTCGGACTATGGCTACACCTTC. As protein: CASSQGPGSDYGYTF.

This clone occurred a few times. The chain carries TRBV13 and TRBJ2-5, with TRBD2 as a possible D gene (6 bases). Germline V gene sequence: CDR1 PRHDT, CDR2 FYEKMQ (reference sequence). The CDR3 has 15 residues. V shed 0 bases and J shed 3 bases, with 11 bases lying between them. Here the CDR3 reads CASSLGWEVKETQYF. CDR3 in DNA: TGTGCCAGCAGCTTAGGTTGGGAGGTAAAAGAGACCCAGTACTTC.

This rearrangement joins TRBV15 to TRBJ2-5, with D uncertain. Trimming pared 1 base from V and 2 bases from J, leaving 11 bases between. CDR3 length: 15 amino acids. The germline CDR1 and CDR2 sequences are LNHNV and YYDKDF (reference sequence). This chain's CDR3 is CATSRGDSRQETQYF. Written as DNA, the CDR3 is TGTGCCACCAGCAGAGGGGATTCGAGGCAAGAGACCCAGTACTTC. The entire variable domain, with the rest obtained from reference TRBV15 and TRBJ2-5, is as follows: DAMVIQNPRYQVTQFGKPVTLSCSQTLNHNVMYWYQQKSSQAPKLLFHYYDKDFNNEADTPDNFQSRRPNTSFCFLDIRSPGLGDTAMYLCATSRGDSRQETQYFGPGTRLLVL.

The rearrangement links TRBV27 to TRBJ2-1, with D possibly matching TRBD2 (6 bases). Germline-derived CDR1 and CDR2 are MNHEY and SMNVEV (reference sequence). With 5 bases removed from V and 6 bases from J, the gap between germline ends came to 23 bases. This CDR3 spans 17 amino acids. The CDR3 nucleotides are TGTGCCAGCAGTCGTGCCTTTATTCGGGAGTATTTCAATGAGCAGTTCTTC. The encoded protein is CASSRAFIREYFNEQFF.

The chain uses TRBV7-1 and TRBJ1-2; weak D call: TRBD1 (6 bases). TRBV7-1 is an ORF, with its function uncertain. Trimming left V 4 bases short and J 8 bases short, with 14 bases between. The CDR3 length is 13 residues. CDR3 DNA sequence: TGTGCCAGCAGCTTACCTGCAGGGGAAGGCTACACCTTC. Its translation: CASSLPAGEGYTF.

This rearrangement joins TRBV2 to TRBJ2-4; D uncertain. The CDR3 sequence is 16 residues long. Germline assignment: CDR1 SNHLY and CDR2 FYNNEI. Trimming removed 5 bases from V and 0 bases from J, with 14 bases in between. The CDR3 spells CASSLQPGLAKNIQYF. The CDR3, as DNA: TGTGCCAGCAGTCTCCAACCCGGCCTAGCCAAAAACATTCAGTACTTC.

The chain recombines TRBV10-3 with TRBJ2-1; 9 bases are shared with TRBD2. Germline V CDR1 and CDR2: ENHRY, SYGVKD. This CDR3 region has 13 residues. J was trimmed by 15 bases and V by 0 bases; bases with no gene match: 6. In DNA, the CDR3 is TGTGCCATCAGTGAGTCGATGGGACTAGCCATGTTCTTC. Translation gives CAISESMGLAMFF.

This chain links TRBV5-1 with TRBJ2-5; 8 bases are shared with TRBD1. The assigned J gene may be wrong: the sequence end matches TRBJ2-7 better. Germline V gene lookup returns CDR1 SGHRS and CDR2 YFSETQ. The CDR3 runs 15 residues. The CDR3 reads CASSWSGTGTYEQYF. The CDR3 DNA reads TGCGCCAGCAGCTGGTCCGGGACAGGAACCTACGAGCAGTACTTC.

V is TRBV7-2 and J is TRBJ2-2; 8 bases align to TRBD2. The CDR3 covers 16 residues. Germline V CDR1 and CDR2: SGHTA, FQGNSA. With V trimmed by 6 bases and J by 6 bases, 12 bases remained unmatched. The CDR3 DNA reads as TGTGCCAGCAGACCCTCCGGGACTAGTTGGTCCGGGGAGCTGTTTTTT. It specifies CASRPSGTSWSGELFF.

The chain has TRBV5-1 and TRBJ2-2, with 8 bases identical to TRBD1. J was trimmed by 4 bases and V by 3 bases; bases with no gene match: 5. This CDR3 contains 15 residues. Germline lookup yields CDR1 SGHRS and CDR2 YFSETQ. The DNA of the CDR3 is TGCGCCAGCAGCTCCTGGACAGGGACCACCGGGGAGCTGTTTTTT. Amino acids: CASSSWTGTTGELFF.

The genes are TRBV7-6 and TRBJ2-1, with D hard to call. Germline V gene sequence: CDR1 SGHVS, CDR2 FNYEAQ. V was pared by 2 bases and J by 7 bases, with 6 bases between. The CDR3 contains 12 residues. CDR3 loop: CASSLRPNEQFF. Written as DNA, the CDR3 is TGTGCCAGCAGCTTACGACCAAATGAGCAGTTCTTC.

The chain couples TRBV10-2 to TRBJ2-7, with TRBD2 identical over 8 bases. The CDR3 extends over 14 amino acids. Trimming removed 7 bases from V and 2 bases from J; junction bases left unmatched: 7. The V gene's germline CDR1 is WSHSY and CDR2 SAAADI. CDR3 nucleotide sequence: TGCGCCAGCACCGGGGGGGAGTCAACCTACGAGCAGTACTTC. This translates into CASTGGESTYEQYF.

CDR3 sequence reads: CASSRRGSGSVYNEQFF. The CDR3 DNA reads TGTGCCAGCAGCCGGAGGGGGAGCGGGAGTGTTTACAATGAGCAGTTCTTC. The chain combines TRBV9 with TRBJ2-1, with 8 nucleotides matching TRBD2. Germline values: CDR1 SGDLS, CDR2 YYNGEE. The CDR3 runs to 17 residues. After removal of 4 bases from V and 4 bases from J, the junction contained 13 bases not matched to a gene.

The chain has TRBV6-6 and TRBJ2-5; D uncertain. V was pared by 5 bases and J by 2 bases, with 18 bases between. In germline, CDR1 is MNHNY, CDR2 SVGAGI (reference sequence). CDR3 length: 16 amino acids. CDR3 sequence (DNA): TGTGCCAGCAGTAGACCGGGCAGGAGCTTACAAGAGACCCAGTACTTC. This codes for CASSRPGRSLQETQYF.

The chain is built from TRBV7-2 and TRBJ2-3; 7 bases are a match to TRBD2. This CDR3 is built from 13 residues. The germline V gene has CDR1 SGHTA and CDR2 FQGNSA. V shed 9 bases, J shed 6 bases, and the junction held 9 bases outside the gene matches. CDR3: CASGTTTWDTQYF. The CDR3 DNA sequence: TGTGCCAGTGGGACTACTACATGGGATACGCAGTATTTT.

This clone was detected ten times or more. The gene calls are TRBV7-2 and TRBJ2-3; D might be TRBD2 (5 bases). Germline V gene lookup returns CDR1 SGHTA and CDR2 FQGNSA. Deletions cut 2 bases from V and 6 bases from J, with 15 bases between. The CDR3 runs to 15 residues. The CDR3 protein is CASSLLIIGGDTQYF. The CDR3 DNA reads TGTGCCAGCAGCTTACTAATTATCGGCGGGGATACGCAGTATTTT.

This rearrangement joins TRBV28 to TRBJ1-5; TRBD1 matches at 9 bases. The CDR3 has 17 residues. The V gene end was trimmed by 3 bases and the J gene end by 1 base; junction bases not matched to a gene: 7. The germline V gene encodes CDR1 MDHEN and CDR2 SYDVKM. DNA for the CDR3: TGTGCCAGCAGTTTGGTCGGGACAGGGCGAAGCAATCAGCCCCAGCATTTT. Translated: CASSLVGTGRSNQPQHF.

The rearrangement uses TRBV18 and TRBJ1-3, with no clear D. The CDR3 runs 13 residues. The V end lost 1 base, the J end lost 11 bases, and 12 bases lay between the germline ends. The V gene's germline CDR1 is KGHSH and CDR2 LQKENI. The CDR3 sequence is CASSPRGQDAIYF. In DNA form, the CDR3 reads TGTGCCAGCTCACCACGCGGGCAAGACGCCATATATTTT.

This clone was detected only a few times. The rearrangement links TRBV6-4 to TRBJ2-1, with 9 bases that match TRBD2. The CDR3 consists of 14 residues. CDR1 MRHNA and CDR2 SNTAGT come from the germline V gene. Unmatched junction bases numbered 8, after V lost 6 bases and J lost 8 bases. Here the CDR3 DNA reads TGTGCCAGCAGCTTCGCGGGAGGGCAGTATGAGCAGTTCTTC. Its protein is CASSFAGGQYEQFF.

This chain joins TRBV28 and TRBJ2-2, with 8 bases that match TRBD1. Looked up from germline, CDR1 is MDHEN and CDR2 is SYDVKM. CDR3 length: 15 residues. J was trimmed by 7 bases and V by 6 bases; bases with no gene match: 10. CDR3 loop: CASSPNDRGGGELFF. In nucleotides, the CDR3 is TGTGCCAGCAGCCCTAACGACAGGGGCGGCGGGGAGCTGTTTTTT.

This clone was seen more than once but under ten times. The rearrangement links TRBV5-1 to TRBJ2-1; D is uncertain. V was shortened by 2 bases and J by 1 base, with 10 bases between the two germline ends. Germline-derived CDR1 and CDR2 are SGHRS and YFSETQ. CDR3 length: 15 residues. CDR3 region: CASSFTVGSYNEQFF. The CDR3 DNA is TGCGCCAGCAGCTTTACGGTTGGGTCCTACAATGAGCAGTTCTTC.

V gene TRBV7-9 combines with J gene TRBJ2-1, with D tentatively TRBD1 (5 bases). The CDR3 has 16 residues. Germline lookup yields CDR1 SEHNR and CDR2 FQNEAQ (reference sequence). The ends were cut back, 1 base at V and 7 bases at J, with 17 bases in the middle. The CDR3 DNA sequence: TGTGCCAGCAGCTTAGAGTGGGGCCGGAAGGGGAATGAGCAGTTCTTC. Its translation: CASSLEWGRKGNEQFF.